This T cell receptor beta chain comes out of a study of blood T cell repertoires in COVID-19. The CDR3 covers 15 residues. Germline values: CDR1 SGHDN, CDR2 FVKESK. V lost 3 bases and J lost 5; bases outside the gene matches: 7. In the authors' workflow: Reference gene primer amplification gave estimated nucleated cell counts. Clones were read by immunoSEQ multiplex PCR, and TCRdb kept only the in-frame ones, dropping some. Clone size and V and J calls were adopted from that table, with D and trimming inferred from the DNA. This table holds roughly 280,000 clones, around 85% found once. Material for sequencing was peripheral blood. This chain connects TRBV14 to TRBJ2-5, with 9 nucleotides matching TRBD1. This TCR derives from a woman in her 70s with acute or convalescent COVID-19. The DNA for the CDR3 is TGTGCCAGCAGCCAGGGGGACAGGGTGATGGAGACCCAGTACTTC. The encoded protein is CASSQGDRVMETQYF.